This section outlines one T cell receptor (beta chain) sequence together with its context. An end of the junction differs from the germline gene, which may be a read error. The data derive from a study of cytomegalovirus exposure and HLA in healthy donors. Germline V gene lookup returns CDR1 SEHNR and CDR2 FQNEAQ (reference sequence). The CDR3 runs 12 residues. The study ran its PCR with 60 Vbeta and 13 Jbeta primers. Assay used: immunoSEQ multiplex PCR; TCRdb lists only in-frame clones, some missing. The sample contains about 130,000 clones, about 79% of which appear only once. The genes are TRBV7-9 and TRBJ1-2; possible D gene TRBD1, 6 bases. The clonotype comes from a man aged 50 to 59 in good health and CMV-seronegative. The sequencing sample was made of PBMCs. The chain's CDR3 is CSSSFTGKGYTF. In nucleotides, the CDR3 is TGTTCCAGCAGCTTTACAGGGAAGGGCTACACCTTC.